The next 29 T cell receptor beta chains were all read from a single sample in a study of post-analysis software for immune sequencing data. Study observations and caveats: Four to six TRBV segments were more frequent in patients than controls; TRBV5-6, TRBV5-1 and TRBV20-1 belonged to this group.

TCR beta cDNA libraries included unique molecular identifiers. In TCRdb, the PCR reads were re-called with MiXCR into one record per CDR3 protein. The sample records about 770,000 distinct CDR3 sequences, more than 45% being singletons. These receptors have no known antigen. The sequenced material came from blood. These receptors were taken from a girl under 18 with multiple sclerosis.

This chain uses TRBV29-1 with TRBJ2-4; TRBD2 matches 7 bases. CDR1 SQVTM and CDR2 ANQGSEA come from the germline V gene. After removal of 4 bases from V and 7 bases from J, the junction contained 13 bases not matched to a gene. The length of the CDR3 is 15 residues. CDR3 loop: CSVVSWGGARNIQYF. The CDR3 bases are TGCAGCGTTGTTAGTTGGGGAGGGGCACGCAACATTCAGTACTTC.

V and J are TRBV5-1 and TRBJ2-1, with a weak D call TRBD2 (5 bases). Matching the DNA end better, TRBJ2-7 makes the J call doubtful. Germline-derived CDR1 and CDR2 are SGHRS and YFSETQ. The CDR3 totals 15 residues. DNA of the CDR3: TGCGCCAGCAGCTTGGAGGTGGGAGCTAACAATGAGCAGTACTTC. It yields the protein CASSLEVGANNEQYF.

The DNA for the CDR3 is TGCAGTGCTAGGGGCATCGGACTGGGGGGGTACGAGCAGTACTTC. It encodes CSARGIGLGGYEQYF. The V gene is TRBV20-1, the J gene TRBJ2-7, with 7 bases identical to TRBD2. V shed 3 bases, J shed 4 bases, and the junction held 12 bases outside the gene matches. The germline V gene has CDR1 DFQATT and CDR2 SNEGSKA (reference sequence). This CDR3 is 15 amino acids long.

This clonotype came up a few times. This may arise from a read error, as a much more abundant clone is one base away. This chain joins TRBV13 and TRBJ2-5; possibly TRBD1 for D (5 bases). Germline V CDR1 and CDR2: PRHDT, FYEKMQ (reference sequence). The V and J ends lost 5 bases and 0 bases respectively, with 7 bases between them. The CDR3 is 13 residues long. The DNA for the CDR3 is TGTGCCAGCAGCCCGGACAACCAAGAGACCCAGTACTTC. Translating it yields CASSPDNQETQYF. Filled out from reference TRBV13 and TRBJ2-5, the complete variable domain reads AAGVIQSPRHLIKEKRETATLKCYPIPRHDTVYWYQQGPGQDPQFLISFYEKMQSDKGSIPDRFSAQQFSDYHSELNMSSLELGDSALYFCASSPDNQETQYFGPGTRLLVL.

The rearrangement links TRBV29-1 to TRBJ1-2; unclear D gene. The V end lost 3 bases, the J end lost 3 bases, and 14 bases lay between the germline ends. This CDR3 region has 14 residues. Germline-derived CDR1 and CDR2 are SQVTM and ANQGSEA. The CDR3 reads CSVDGVSPYYGYTF. Here the CDR3 DNA reads TGCAGCGTTGACGGGGTCAGCCCGTACTATGGCTACACCTTC.

The J gene is TRBJ2-7, the V gene TRBV4-3; 7 bases match TRBD2. The germline V gene encodes CDR1 LGHNA and CDR2 YSLEER. This CDR3 comprises 13 residues. V lost 3 bases and J lost 7; bases outside the gene matches: 6. CDR3 nucleotide sequence: TGCGCCAGCAGCCAGTCGGGGGGAAGGGAGCAGTACTTC. Translated, it gives CASSQSGGREQYF.

This chain uses TRBV20-1 with TRBJ2-5; 8 bases agree with TRBD1. This CDR3 has 14 amino acids. V was pared by 6 bases and J by 3 bases, with 9 bases of the junction left unmatched. CDR1 is DFQATT, CDR2 SNEGSKA, per germline (reference sequence). The CDR3 loop reads CSATAGTGEETQYF. In nucleotides, the CDR3 is TGCAGTGCGACGGCCGGGACAGGAGAAGAGACCCAGTACTTC.

The rearrangement links TRBV3-1 to TRBJ2-7, with 8 bases fitting TRBD1. The CDR3 runs to 15 residues. Germline V gives CDR1 LGHDT, CDR2 YNNKEL (reference sequence). V lost 8 bases, J lost 8 bases, and 17 bases stayed unmatched. The chain's CDR3 is CASGGGPGQGIKQYF. The CDR3 nucleotides read TGTGCCAGCGGTGGGGGACCAGGACAGGGTATCAAGCAGTACTTC.

The chain uses TRBV20-1 and TRBJ1-6, with 7 bases fitting TRBD1. J lost 5 bases, V lost 6 bases, and 4 bases had no gene match. The length of the CDR3 is 13 residues. The germline CDR1 and CDR2 sequences are DFQATT and SNEGSKA (reference sequence). The CDR3 nucleotides read TGCAGTGCGGTCGACAGGGATAATTCACCCCTCCACTTT. Its protein product is CSAVDRDNSPLHF.

This clonotype came up a few times. This chain joins TRBV18 and TRBJ2-7; 7 bases align to TRBD2. This CDR3 has 13 amino acids. The V segment lost 4 bases and the J segment 5 bases; nucleotides outside the gene matches: 5. The germline V gene encodes CDR1 KGHSH and CDR2 LQKENI. CDR3 nucleotide sequence: TGTGCCAGCTCACTAGCGGGCGAAGACGAGCAGTACTTC. Protein: CASSLAGEDEQYF.

Only a few counts were recorded for this clonotype. The chain combines TRBV29-1 with TRBJ2-1; 14 bases are shared with TRBD2. The CDR3 has 19 residues. The junction had 13 bases not matched to a gene; V was cut back by 0 bases and J by 6 bases. Germline lookup yields CDR1 SQVTM and CDR2 ANQGSEA. CDR3 protein: CSVEDYTGLAGVGPNEQFF. CDR3 nucleotide sequence: TGCAGCGTTGAAGATTATACGGGACTAGCGGGAGTGGGACCCAATGAGCAGTTCTTC.

V gene TRBV5-6 combines with J gene TRBJ1-6; 7 bases map to TRBD1. Germline V CDR1 and CDR2: SGHDT, YYEEEE. This CDR3 has 15 amino acids. The V segment lost 5 bases and the J segment 6 bases; nucleotides outside the gene matches: 8. CDR3 sequence reads: CASRLGTALNSPLHF. In nucleotides, the CDR3 is TGTGCCAGCAGACTTGGGACAGCTCTTAATTCACCCCTCCACTTT.

V and J are TRBV4-3 and TRBJ2-1, with TRBD2 matching over 7 bases. Germline V CDR1 and CDR2: LGHNA, YSLEER. The V gene end was trimmed by 1 base and the J gene end by 6 bases; junction bases not matched to a gene: 6. This CDR3 spans 15 amino acids. Here the CDR3 reads CASSQARLAANEQFF. The DNA for the CDR3 is TGCGCCAGCAGCCAAGCCCGACTAGCAGCCAATGAGCAGTTCTTC.

This clonotype has only one observation. The genes are TRBV7-9 and TRBJ1-1; TRBD1 agrees at 9 bases. Germline CDR1 is SEHNR and CDR2 is FQNEAQ (reference sequence). This CDR3 has 15 amino acids. The V gene end was trimmed by 4 bases and the J gene end by 4 bases; junction bases not matched to a gene: 7. The CDR3 reads CASSSTPTGGTEAFF. CDR3 sequence (DNA): TGTGCCAGCAGCTCTACCCCGACAGGGGGCACTGAAGCTTTCTTT.

This chain links TRBV7-9 with TRBJ2-6; D unresolved. The V gene lost 2 bases and the J gene lost 4 bases, with 6 bases spanning the gap. Germline loops: CDR1 SEHNR, CDR2 FQNEAQ (reference sequence). The CDR3 is 14 residues long. The CDR3 region has the DNA TGTGCCAGCAGCTTAAAAGAGGGGGCCAACGTCCTGACTTTC. Translation: CASSLKEGANVLTF.

This chain joins TRBV27 and TRBJ1-2; D is ambiguous. Trimming took off 5 bases at V and 7 bases at J, with 20 bases between the two ends. Per the germline V gene, CDR1 is MNHEY and CDR2 is SMNVEV (reference sequence). The CDR3 sequence is 15 residues long. CDR3 protein: CASSPGPYLAGGYTF. CDR3 nucleotide sequence: TGTGCCAGCAGTCCGGGCCCTTACCTTGCGGGTGGCTACACCTTC.

This clonotype has just a few counts. The chain carries TRBV20-1 and TRBJ2-3, with 14 bases identical to TRBD2. V was pared by 3 bases and J by 1 base, with 3 bases of the junction left unmatched. This CDR3 spans 16 amino acids. The germline CDR1 and CDR2 sequences are DFQATT and SNEGSKA (reference sequence). The CDR3 region is CSASGTSGSRTDTQYF. DNA of the CDR3: TGCAGTGCTAGTGGGACTAGCGGGAGTCGCACAGATACGCAGTATTTT.

The rearrangement links TRBV12-5 to TRBJ2-7, with 9 bases matching TRBD1. The germline gives CDR1 LGHNT, CDR2 FRNRAP. The length of the CDR3 is 14 residues. V dropped 10 bases and J dropped 3; count of bases not matched to a gene: 10. The CDR3 loop reads CATTGQGLGYEQYF. Here the CDR3 DNA reads TGTGCTACCACGGGACAGGGTTTAGGCTACGAGCAGTACTTC.

A word on this clonotype: One end of the junction fails to match germline, which may point to a read error. The V and J genes are TRBV12-3 or TRBV12-4 and TRBJ1-2, with TRBD1 matching 11 bases. This CDR3 comprises 15 residues. DNA of the CDR3: TGTGCCAGCAGTTACGGACAGGGGGCTGGCTCTGGCTGCACCTTC. The encoded protein is CASSYGQGAGSGCTF.

The V gene is TRBV29-1, the J gene TRBJ2-4; the match to TRBD1 covers 7 bases. The tail of the sequence fits TRBJ2-7 better, so the J call may be wrong. CDR1 is SQVTM, CDR2 ANQGSEA, per germline. This CDR3 comprises 17 residues. The chain's CDR3 is CSVGAIQGPGGLYEQYF. The CDR3 DNA sequence: TGCAGCGTTGGGGCAATACAGGGGCCGGGCGGGCTCTACGAGCAGTACTTC.

V gene TRBV7-9 combines with J gene TRBJ1-1; D call uncertain. There are 10 residues in the CDR3. Trimming removed 10 bases from V and 8 bases from J, with 11 bases in between. Germline loops: CDR1 SEHNR, CDR2 FQNEAQ (reference sequence). CDR3 sequence: CAITSQEAFF. The CDR3 DNA reads TGTGCCATTACATCGCAGGAAGCTTTCTTT.

The genes are TRBV27 and TRBJ1-1, with D perhaps matching TRBD1 (5 bases). Trimming removed 8 bases from V and 5 bases from J, with 18 bases in between. This CDR3 region has 14 residues. Germline V gives CDR1 MNHEY, CDR2 SMNVEV (reference sequence). The CDR3 DNA sequence: TGTGCCAGCTGTACCAGTGGGGGTAGTACTGAAGCTTTCTTT. Protein sequence: CASCTSGGSTEAFF.

V and J are TRBV5-6 and TRBJ2-7; D may be TRBD2 (6 bases). The ends were cut back, 0 bases at V and 1 base at J, with 14 bases in the middle. From germline, CDR1 is SGHDT and CDR2 YYEEEE. CDR3 length: 16 residues. CDR3 coding DNA: TGTGCCAGCAGCTTGGAAATTAGCGGCCCGTCCTACGAGCAGTACTTC. It yields the protein CASSLEISGPSYEQYF.

The chain couples TRBV13 to TRBJ2-7; the match to TRBD2 covers 11 bases. CDR1 and CDR2 (germline): PRHDT, FYEKMQ (reference sequence). This CDR3 contains 16 residues. V dropped 5 bases and J dropped 2; count of bases not matched to a gene: 8. Here the CDR3 reads CASSPQGTSGPYEQYF. The CDR3 bases are TGTGCCAGCAGCCCGCAAGGGACTAGCGGACCCTACGAGCAGTACTTC.

The rearrangement uses TRBV14 and TRBJ2-5; D may be TRBD1 or TRBD2 (5 bases each). Trimming cost V 2 bases and J 4 bases, with 14 bases left between them. Looked up from germline, CDR1 is SGHDN and CDR2 is FVKESK. The CDR3 consists of 15 residues. CDR3 sequence (DNA): TGTGCCAGCAGCCAAAGAACGGGACGGGGAGAGACCCAGTACTTC. It encodes CASSQRTGRGETQYF.

The chain has TRBV5-1 and TRBJ2-3; 7 nucleotides line up with TRBD2. V was pared by 1 base and J by 2 bases, with 4 bases of the junction left unmatched. CDR1 and CDR2 from the germline V gene are SGHRS and YFSETQ. CDR3 length: 15 residues. The CDR3 here is CASSLPLADTDTQYF. Here the CDR3 DNA reads TGCGCCAGCAGCTTGCCGCTAGCGGACACAGATACGCAGTATTTT.

The V gene is TRBV6-1, the J gene TRBJ2-1; 9 bases line up with TRBD2. The germline V gene encodes CDR1 MNHNS and CDR2 SASEGT. The CDR3 sequence is 15 residues long. Losses at the gene ends were 4 bases for V and 7 bases for J; bases not matched to a gene: 8. CDR3 sequence reads: CASSAEGLAENEQFF. CDR3 coding DNA: TGTGCCAGCAGTGCCGAGGGACTAGCAGAAAATGAGCAGTTCTTC.

This sequence joins TRBV5-5 and TRBJ1-5; unclear D gene. Germline V gene lookup returns CDR1 SGHKS and CDR2 YYEKEE (reference sequence). V was cut by 0 bases and J by 7 bases, with 11 bases left in between. The CDR3 is made up of 14 amino acids. CDR3 sequence reads: CASSLAVQSQPQHF. For the CDR3, the DNA is TGTGCCAGCAGCTTGGCCGTGCAGTCACAGCCCCAGCATTTT.

The chain carries TRBV20-1 and TRBJ2-1; 9 positions agree with TRBD2. The germline gives CDR1 DFQATT, CDR2 SNEGSKA (reference sequence). Trimming removed 4 bases from V and 1 base from J; junction bases left unmatched: 2. This CDR3 has 14 amino acids. CDR3 sequence: CSAKLAGSYNEQFF. The CDR3 coding sequence is TGCAGTGCTAAACTAGCGGGTTCCTACAATGAGCAGTTCTTC.